This entry concerns a single TCR beta chain. The data were obtained in a study of PD-L1 blockade in urothelial cancer. Method: immunoSEQ multiplex PCR; TCRdb's copy keeps in-frame clones and lacks some. The table records tens of thousands of clones, almost 85% of them present only once. Germline loops: CDR1 GTSNPN, CDR2 SVGIG (reference sequence). V dropped 3 bases and J dropped 2 bases, with 2 bases sitting between them. CDR3 size: 11 residues. The sample consisted of PBMCs, taken around atezolizumab (anti-PD-L1) treatment. The chain carries TRBV30 and TRBJ1-3; D is ambiguous. This TCR was sampled from a man between 65 and 85 years old with urothelial cancer. CDR3 sequence (DNA): TGTGCCTGGAGCGCTGGAAACACCATATATTTT. Translating gives CAWSAGNTIYF.